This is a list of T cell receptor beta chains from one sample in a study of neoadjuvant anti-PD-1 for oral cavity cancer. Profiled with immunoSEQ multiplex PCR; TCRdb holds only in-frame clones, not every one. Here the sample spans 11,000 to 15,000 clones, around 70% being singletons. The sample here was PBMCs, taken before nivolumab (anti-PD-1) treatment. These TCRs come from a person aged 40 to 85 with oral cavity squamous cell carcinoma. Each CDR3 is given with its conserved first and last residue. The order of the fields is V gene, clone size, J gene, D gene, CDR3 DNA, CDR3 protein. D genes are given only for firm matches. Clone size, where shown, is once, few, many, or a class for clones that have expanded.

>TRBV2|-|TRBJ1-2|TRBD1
TGTGCCAGCAGTGCTTGGGGACAGGGCGGGAGCTACACCTTC
CASSAWGQGGSYTF
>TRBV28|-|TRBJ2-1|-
TGTGCCAGCAGTTTTGAAGTGCTAAGGAGCTACAATGAGCAGTTCTTC
CASSFEVLRSYNEQFF
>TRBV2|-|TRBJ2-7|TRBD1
TGTGCCAGCAGTGAACAGGGACAGACCTACGAGCAGTACTTC
CASSEQGQTYEQYF
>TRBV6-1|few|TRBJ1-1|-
TGTGCCAGCAGCCGAGGGCAGGGGAAGTTCACTGAAGCTTTCTTT
CASSRGQGKFTEAFF
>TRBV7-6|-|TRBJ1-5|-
TGTGCCAGCAGCTTAGCCCTCAATCAGCCCCAGCATTTT
CASSLALNQPQHF
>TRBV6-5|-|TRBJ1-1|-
TGTGCCAGCAGTTACTCGGCAGGGATGAACACTGAAGCTTTCTTT
CASSYSAGMNTEAFF
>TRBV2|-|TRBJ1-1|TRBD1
TGTGCCAGCAGGAAGGGACAGGAGAATACTGAAGCTTTCTTT
CASRKGQENTEAFF
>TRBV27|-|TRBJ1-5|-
TGTGCCAGCAGTTTAAGTCGGACAGACGACAGATATAGCAATCAGCCCCAGCATTTT
CASSLSRTDDRYSNQPQHF
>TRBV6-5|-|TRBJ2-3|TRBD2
TGTGCCAGCAGTTACATAGCGGGGGTTGCAGATACGCAGTATTTT
CASSYIAGVADTQYF
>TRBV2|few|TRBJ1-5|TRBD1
TGTGCCAGCAGTGAGGGATGGGGACAGGGTAAGGATCAGCCCCAGCATTTT
CASSEGWGQGKDQPQHF
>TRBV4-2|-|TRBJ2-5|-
TGTGCCAGCAGCAGGACTGACCAAGAGACCCAGTACTTC
CASSRTDQETQYF
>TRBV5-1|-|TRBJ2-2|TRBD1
TGCGCCAGCAGCGGGGGACAGGGGCCTTTCGGCACCGGGGAGCTGTTTTTT
CASSGGQGPFGTGELFF
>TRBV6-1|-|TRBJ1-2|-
TGTGCCAGCAGTCCCATGATGGGGACAACGGCTGGCTACACCTTC
CASSPMMGTTAGYTF
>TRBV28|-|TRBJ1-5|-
TGTGCCAGCAGTTTTTTAGGGCAGCCCCAGCATTTT
CASSFLGQPQHF
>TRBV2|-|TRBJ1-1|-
TGTGCCAGCAGTGAAAGTTTGCCGGGCGCTGAAGCTTTCTTT
CASSESLPGAEAFF
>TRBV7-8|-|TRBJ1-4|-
TGTGCCAGCAGCCAAAGGGAAGGGGCGGGGAGAACTAATGAAAAACTGTTTTTT
CASSQREGAGRTNEKLFF
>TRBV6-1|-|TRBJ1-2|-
TGTGCCAGCAGTGAAGCGCGAGTAAGCAGCTATGGCTACACCTTC
CASSEARVSSYGYTF
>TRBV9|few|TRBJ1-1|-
TGTGCCAGCAGCGTAGCGATGAGGGACACTGAAGCTTTCTTT
CASSVAMRDTEAFF
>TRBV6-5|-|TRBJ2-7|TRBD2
TGTGCCAGCAGCCGCATGGGGCTAGCGGGAGAAGAGCAGTACTTC
CASSRMGLAGEEQYF
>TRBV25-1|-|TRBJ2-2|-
TGTGCCAGCAGTCTTGGGGGGGGCGCGAACACCGGGGAGCTGTTTTTT
CASSLGGGANTGELFF
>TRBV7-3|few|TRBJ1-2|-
TGTGCCAGCAGCCCCCACCTTAACTATGGCTACACCTTC
CASSPHLNYGYTF
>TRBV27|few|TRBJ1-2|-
TGTGCCAGCAGTTTATCCCACAGGGAGGGCTACACCTTC
CASSLSHREGYTF
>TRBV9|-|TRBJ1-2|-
TGTGCCAGCGGCGCCCTAGGGGCCTATGGCTACACCTTC
CASGALGAYGYTF
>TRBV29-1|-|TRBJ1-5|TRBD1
TGCAGCGTGTCACAGGGGAACAATCAGCCCCAGCATTTT
CSVSQGNNQPQHF
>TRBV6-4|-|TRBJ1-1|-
TGTGCCAGCACCGGAGACAGGATGCCTGAAGCTTTCTTT
CASTGDRMPEAFF
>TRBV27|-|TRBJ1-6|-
TGTGCCAGCAGTTTAGGGCAGTTCAATTCACCCCTCCACTTT
CASSLGQFNSPLHF
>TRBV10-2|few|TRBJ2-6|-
TGCGCCAGCAGAAAGGGGGTTGCTAACTCTGGGGCCAACGTCCTGACTTTC
CASRKGVANSGANVLTF
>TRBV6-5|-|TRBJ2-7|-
TGTGCCAGCAGGCGACAGCGCTCCTACGAGCAGTACTTC
CASRRQRSYEQYF
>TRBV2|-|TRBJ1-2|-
TGTGCCAGCAAAGCGTATGGCTACACCTTC
CASKAYGYTF
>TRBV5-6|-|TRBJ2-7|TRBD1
TGTGCCAGCAGCTTTGGAACCGGGACAGGGTATGACGAGCAGTACTTC
CASSFGTGTGYDEQYF
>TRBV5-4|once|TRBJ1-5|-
TGTGCCAGCAGCGCGGGGATTAATAGCAATCAGCCCCAGCATTTT
CASSAGINSNQPQHF
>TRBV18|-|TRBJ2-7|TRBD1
TGTGCCAGCTCACAAGGGACAGGAACCTACGAGCAGTACTTC
CASSQGTGTYEQYF
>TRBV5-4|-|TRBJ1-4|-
TGTGCCAGCAGCCTGGGGGAGGGGACTAATGAAAAACTGTTTTTT
CASSLGEGTNEKLFF
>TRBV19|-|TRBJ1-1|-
TGTGCCAGTAGTATAGATCGATTGGGATCATCAGGGGCTGAAGCTTTCTTT
CASSIDRLGSSGAEAFF
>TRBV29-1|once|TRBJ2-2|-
TGCAGCGTTGGAGGAGGCCTCTACACCGGGGAGCTGTTTTTT
CSVGGGLYTGELFF
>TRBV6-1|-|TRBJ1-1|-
TGTGCCAGCAGAAACACGGGACGGGTGAACACTGAAGCTTTCTTT
CASRNTGRVNTEAFF
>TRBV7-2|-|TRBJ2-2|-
TGTGCCAGCAGACTAGGGGGAGCCACCGGGGAGCTGTTTTTT
CASRLGGATGELFF
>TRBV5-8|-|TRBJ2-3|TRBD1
TGTGCCAGCAGCCTCCGGACAGGGAGGACAGATACGCAGTATTTT
CASSLRTGRTDTQYF
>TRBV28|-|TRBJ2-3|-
TGTGCCAGCAGTTTGAGCAGGCCCACAGATACGCAGTATTTT
CASSLSRPTDTQYF
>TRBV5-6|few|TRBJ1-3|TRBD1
TGTGCCAGCAGCAGGACAGGGGGCCCTTCTGGAAACACCATATATTTT
CASSRTGGPSGNTIYF
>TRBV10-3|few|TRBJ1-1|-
TGTGCCATCAGTGCGGGAGCGGCGAACACTGAAGCTTTCTTT
CAISAGAANTEAFF
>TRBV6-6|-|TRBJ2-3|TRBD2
TGTGCCAGCAAGTCCGCTAGCGGGAGTACAGATACGCAGTATTTT
CASKSASGSTDTQYF
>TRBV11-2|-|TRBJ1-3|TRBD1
TGTGCCAGCAGCTCGGACAGGTTGGCTGGAAACACCATATATTTT
CASSSDRLAGNTIYF
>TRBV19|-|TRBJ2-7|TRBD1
TGTGCCAGTTATCGGCAGAGCCGGAGCAATGGACAGGGGAAGTTCAAGCAGTACTTC
CASYRQSRSNGQGKFKQYF
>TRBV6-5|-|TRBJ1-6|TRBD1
TGTGCCAGCAGCCCAACAGGGGGCCGTGGTGTCCACTTT
CASSPTGGRGVHF
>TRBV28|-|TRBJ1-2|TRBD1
TGTGCCAGCACCTCACATACCGGGACAGTCTGGTACACCTTC
CASTSHTGTVWYTF
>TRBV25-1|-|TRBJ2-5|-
TGTGCCAGCAGTTCCCACCTAATTAAAGAGACCCAGTACTTC
CASSSHLIKETQYF
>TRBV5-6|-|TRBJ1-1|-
TGTGCCAGCAGCCCGAGATTGTGGGGCGACATGAACACTGAAGCTTTCTTT
CASSPRLWGDMNTEAFF
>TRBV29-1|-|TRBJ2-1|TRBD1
TGCAGCGTTGAAGATGGGACAGGGACGGGCTCCTACAATGAGCAGTTCTTC
CSVEDGTGTGSYNEQFF
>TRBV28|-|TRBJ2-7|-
TGTGCCAGCAGTCCACAGGGTTGGGACGAGCAGTACTTC
CASSPQGWDEQYF
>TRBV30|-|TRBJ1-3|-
TGTGCCTGGAGTGCGAAAGGACTGAATGCTGGAAACACCATATATTTT
CAWSAKGLNAGNTIYF
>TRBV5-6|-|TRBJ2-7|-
TGTGCCAGCAGCTTGGAACGGAGGACAGCCTCCTACGAGCAGTACTTC
CASSLERRTASYEQYF